This is a list of T cell receptor beta chains from one sample in a study of control samples from healthy donors and cancer patients. Measured with immunoSEQ multiplex PCR; TCRdb has only the in-frame clones, and not every one. The sample holds around 160,000 clones, roughly 93% seen once. Sequenced material: blood. The source of these receptors is a man aged 18 to 35 in good health. The CDR3 runs from the conserved cysteine through the conserved F or W. Each record gives: CDR3 length, D gene, V gene, J gene, clone size, CDR3 DNA, CDR3 protein. A D gene is named only where the DNA matches it firmly. For some rows the clone size is stated as once, few or many, or as a class when expanded; others skip it.

>14|.|TRBV15|TRBJ2-7|once
TGTGCCACCAGCAGCAGACAAACCTCCTACGAGCAGTACTTC
CATSSRQTSYEQYF
>15|.|TRBV3-1/TRBV3-2|TRBJ2-1|.
TGTGCCAGCAGCCGGGTATTGGGGGTGGGCAATGAGCAGTTCTTC
CASSRVLGVGNEQFF
>14|.|TRBV10-3|TRBJ1-1|.
TGTGCCATCAGTGATCGGCCTCGGAGCACTGAAGCTTTCTTT
CAISDRPRSTEAFF
>18|TRBD1|TRBV30|TRBJ1-2|.
TGTGCCTGGAGTGACTGGACCGCGGGACAGGGCGTAGACTATGGCTACACCTTC
CAWSDWTAGQGVDYGYTF
>10|.|TRBV28|TRBJ2-5|.
TGTGCCAGCTCCTCAGAGACCCAGTACTTC
CASSSETQYF
>13|.|TRBV7-2|TRBJ2-5|.
TGTGCCAGCAGCTTAGTCTCCGCGGAGACCCAGTACTTC
CASSLVSAETQYF
>16|TRBD2|TRBV7-3|TRBJ2-7|.
TGTGCCAGCAGCTCGGGACTAGCGGGAGGTTTGCACGAGCAGTACTTC
CASSSGLAGGLHEQYF
>16|.|TRBV5-6|TRBJ2-1|.
TGTGCCAGCAGCTCCATAACTAGTCCGGCCTACAATGAGCAGTTCTTC
CASSSITSPAYNEQFF
>13|.|TRBV12-5|TRBJ1-2|.
TGTGCTAGTGGCACGGACCCTGGAAGATTCTACACCTTC
CASGTDPGRFYTF
>14|TRBD1|TRBV5-5|TRBJ1-1|once
TGTGCCAGCAGCCCTGGACAGGGAAGGACTGAAGCTTTCTTT
CASSPGQGRTEAFF
>15|.|TRBV5-8|TRBJ2-4|.
TGTGCCAGCAGCTTGGAGGCAGGGGGGTTGAACATTCAGTACTTC
CASSLEAGGLNIQYF
>15|TRBD1|TRBV6-5|TRBJ1-2|.
TGTGCCAGCGGCTTGACAGGGTCGGCGGACTATGGCTACACCTTC
CASGLTGSADYGYTF
>12|.|TRBV25-1|TRBJ1-2|once
TGTGCCAGCAGTGGAGGGGGTTATGGCTACACCTTC
CASSGGGYGYTF
>15|.|TRBV6-5|TRBJ1-4|.
TGTGCCAGCAGTTACTCGATTGCCACCTCGGGGAAACTGTTTTTT
CASSYSIATSGKLFF
>14|.|TRBV10-2|TRBJ2-1|.
TGCGCCAGCACCCTCAGGGAAAGAGAAAATGAGCAGTTCTTC
CASTLRERENEQFF
>11|.|TRBV10-2|TRBJ1-1|.
TGCGCCAGCAATTCGGGTCTGGAAGCTTTCTTT
CASNSGLEAFF
>15|TRBD2|TRBV11-2|TRBJ2-3|.
TGTGCCAGCAGCTATAGCGGGAAGGGCACAGATACGCAGTATTTT
CASSYSGKGTDTQYF
>15|.|TRBV2|TRBJ2-2|.
TGTGCCAGCACTATACAGTTGGCTTACACCGGGGAGCTGTTTTTT
CASTIQLAYTGELFF
>14|.|TRBV6-2/TRBV6-3|TRBJ2-1|.
TGTGCCAGCAGTACCGGGACAAACTACAATGAGCAGTTCTTC
CASSTGTNYNEQFF
>14|.|TRBV5-1|TRBJ1-1|.
TGCGCCAGCAGATACAACAGGGACGACACTGAAGCTTTCTTT
CASRYNRDDTEAFF
>13|TRBD1|TRBV10-3|TRBJ1-1|.
TGTGCCTTGAAGACAGGGGAAAACACTGAAGCTTTCTTT
CALKTGENTEAFF
>15|.|TRBV11-2|TRBJ1-5|.
TGTGCCAGCAGCTTAGATGTAACGGACAATCAGCCCCAGCATTTT
CASSLDVTDNQPQHF
>11|.|TRBV30|TRBJ1-1|.
TGTGCCTGGAACAGGCGTCGTGAAGCTTTCTTT
CAWNRRREAFF
>14|TRBD1|TRBV19|TRBJ1-6|.
TGTGCCAGTAGTGAGGGACAGGGTAATTCACCCCTCCACTTT
CASSEGQGNSPLHF
>14|TRBD1|TRBV20-1|TRBJ1-3|.
TGCAGTGCTAGTTCGCAGGGGGTAGGAAACACCATATATTTT
CSASSQGVGNTIYF
>14|.|TRBV20-1|TRBJ1-6|.
TGCAGTGCTAGTATTTTTGCAGGAGATTCACCCCTCCACTTT
CSASIFAGDSPLHF
>17|.|TRBV28|TRBJ1-1|.
TGTGCCAGCAGGACCCCCACCGGTGGGGGGGGATACACTGAAGCTTTCTTT
CASRTPTGGGGYTEAFF
>13|.|TRBV19|TRBJ1-5|.
TGTGCCAGTAGTATCAGGCGGCAACAGCCCCAGCATTTT
CASSIRRQQPQHF
>11|.|TRBV28|TRBJ1-2|.
TGTGCCAGCAGAATAAGACAGGCCTACACCTTC
CASRIRQAYTF
>14|.|TRBV11-2|TRBJ1-1|.
TGTGCCAGCAGCTTTGGGGGTGGGTCCCCTGAAGCTTTCTTT
CASSFGGGSPEAFF
>12|.|TRBV27|TRBJ1-3|once
TGTGCCAGCAGTTTAACTGGAAACACCATATATTTT
CASSLTGNTIYF
>14|TRBD2|TRBV15|TRBJ2-3|.
TGTGCCACCAGTCCGCCCGGGGGAGGGGATACGCAGTATTTT
CATSPPGGGDTQYF
>14|.|TRBV28|TRBJ2-7|once
TGTGCCAGCAGTCTTAGCGGTCCTCCCTACGAGCAGTACTTC
CASSLSGPPYEQYF
>13|.|TRBV6-5|TRBJ2-7|.
TGTGCCAGCAGTAAAACAGGGTTCCAGGAGCAGTACTTC
CASSKTGFQEQYF
>13|.|TRBV6-5|TRBJ1-5|.
TGTGCCACCGAGGCAGGCTCCAATCAGCCCCAGCATTTT
CATEAGSNQPQHF
>17|.|TRBV19|TRBJ2-7|.
TGTGCCAGTAGTATAGCCCACCAGGGAGGATGGTCCTACGAGCAGTACTTC
CASSIAHQGGWSYEQYF
>15|TRBD2|TRBV4-1|TRBJ2-1|.
TGCGCCAGCAGCCCCCCGTCTAGCGGCTACAATGAGCAGTTCTTC
CASSPPSSGYNEQFF
>16|.|TRBV4-1|TRBJ2-1|.
TGCGCCAGCAGCCAAGATGAAGCGAACTCCTACAATGAGCAGTTCTTC
CASSQDEANSYNEQFF
>15|.|TRBV29-1|TRBJ2-3|.
TGCAGCGTTGAGTACCCAGGGGATACACCAGATACGCAGTATTTT
CSVEYPGDTPDTQYF
>13|.|TRBV19|TRBJ2-1|.
TGTGCCAGTAGTATCGGGCGTGTCAATGAGCAGTTCTTC
CASSIGRVNEQFF
>13|.|TRBV19|TRBJ2-7|.
TGTGCCAGTAGTATCGGGAGTTCCTACGAGCAGTACTTC
CASSIGSSYEQYF
>13|.|TRBV4-3|TRBJ2-3|.
TGCGCCAGCAGCCAAGTTATCTCAGATACGCAGTATTTT
CASSQVISDTQYF
>14|.|TRBV28|TRBJ2-2|once
TGTGCCAGCAGCCCGTCAAGGGGCACCGGGGAGCTGTTTTTT
CASSPSRGTGELFF
>15|.|TRBV5-4|TRBJ1-1|.
TGTGCCAGCAGCCCCCTGGAGACACAGAACACTGAAGCTTTCTTT
CASSPLETQNTEAFF
>16|.|TRBV4-3|TRBJ2-1|.
TGCGCCAGCAGCCAAGACTTTGGGCAATCCTACAATGAGCAGTTCTTC
CASSQDFGQSYNEQFF